This is a list of T cell receptor beta chains from one sample in a study of blood T cell dynamics during melanoma immunotherapy. The assay was immunoSEQ multiplex PCR, and TCRdb's table has in-frame clones only and misses some. Here the sample spans about 9,000 clones, roughly 85% being singletons. Material: blood, obtained from a patient treated with checkpoint blockade. These receptors all come from a human donor with melanoma. The CDR3 runs from the conserved cysteine through the conserved F or W.

v_call,cdr3_aa
TRBV5-6,CASSPKMKGAYNEQFF
TRBV5-6,CASSFTDREYGYTF
TRBV19,CASSIFGGLSADGYTF
TRBV20-1,CSAPGVHEQYF
TRBV7-2,CASSLLAGDKNIQYF
TRBV7-9,CASSLNLRERNEQFF
TRBV6-1,CASSDGVRNTEAFF
TRBV5-8,CASSLAGLAANTGELFF
TRBV5-4,CASSFRTGPDTQYF
TRBV7-6,CASSLDGTGGNTEAFF
TRBV5-1,CASSLDPGGSDEKLFF
TRBV9,CASSVGWGRNTIYF
TRBV29-1,CSVATGTRGDTQYF
TRBV7-2,CASSPERETQYF
TRBV4-3,CASSQDPNSGANVLTF
TRBV7-2,CASSGDSPYEQYF
TRBV6-1,CASNRDSTTNEQFF
TRBV2,CASSKGLAGGVDTQYF
TRBV4-3,CASSQDRGQGIARGYTF
TRBV2,CASGAGTQYF
TRBV30,CAWGEGTAAEKLFF
TRBV5-4,CASTLQGVNTEAFF
TRBV4-2,CASSQDRGQGNLATNEKLFF
TRBV6-5,CASSYEWSRTDTQYF
TRBV30,CAWSAGTENSPLHF
TRBV5-4,CASSLRGFGREYEQYF
TRBV2,CASSPSGGALNEQFF
TRBV5-1,CASSLGTGGGGNQPQHF
TRBV6-4,CASSDSASGEYNEQFF
TRBV7-2,CASSPSIGQYF
TRBV6-5,CASRFSYGYTF
TRBV11-2,CASSLGYSGWEQYF
TRBV11-2,CASSPSTGGHGSPLHF
TRBV7-2,CASSRQGATYEQYF
TRBV30,CAWSVGWEQYF
TRBV6-1,CASRPGRSSGNTIYF
TRBV7-8,CASSLVRFSAGQRKNNEQFF
TRBV7-2,CASSHPTDTQYF
TRBV6-5,CASSSTLPTGRETQYF
TRBV4-3,CASSRQGRDTEAFF
TRBV7-8,CASSLVQGAGNGELFF
TRBV19,CASRNPGRVGSGANVLTF
TRBV10-2,CASSKIGAEAFF
TRBV29-1,CSVWDGGNTIYF
TRBV5-1,CASSQDRGAEKLFF
TRBV7-3,CASSHVANTQYF
TRBV30,CAWTNVGRGLSPLHF
TRBV30,CAWRDRRGGNEKLFF